These T cell receptor beta chains were read from a single sample in a study of metastatic and nonmetastatic thyroid tumors. TCRdb used MiXCR to call clones anew from the PCR reads. The sample holds several thousand clones, approximately 18% seen once. The sequenced material came from adjacent normal tissue. The receptors were sampled from a female donor with papillary thyroid cancer or a benign thyroid nodule (not recorded which). Some clones in this sample may be carry-over from other donors' samples. CDR3s include the opening cysteine and the closing phenylalanine or tryptophan. The order of the fields is D gene, J gene, V gene, clone size, CDR3 DNA, CDR3 protein. The D gene is left open where the match is weak. The size field is filled for only some rows; it gives once, few, many or a size class.

>-|TRBJ1-1|TRBV2|-
TGTGCCAGCAGTTTAACTCGGGAAATTGGGGTGTACACTGAAGCTTTCTTT
CASSLTREIGVYTEAFF
>TRBD1|TRBJ1-2|TRBV6-1|-
TGTGCCAGCAAAATGGGACAGGGGAACTATGGCTACACCTTC
CASKMGQGNYGYTF
>-|TRBJ2-7|TRBV30|medium-sized
TGTGCCTGGAGTGCCAGGTACGAGCAGTACTTC
CAWSARYEQYF
>TRBD2|TRBJ2-1|TRBV4-2|many
TGTGCCAGCAGCCGATACTCTAGCGGGGGGGACAATGAGCAGTTCTTC
CASSRYSSGGDNEQFF
>-|TRBJ1-4|TRBV29-1|many
TGCAGCACCAATGGGCAGGATCCAACTAATGAAAAACTGTTTTTT
CSTNGQDPTNEKLFF
>-|TRBJ1-1|TRBV2|-
TGTGCCAGCACCAACGGGGAGGGCGTGAACACTGAAGCTTTCTTT
CASTNGEGVNTEAFF
>TRBD1|TRBJ1-2|TRBV27|medium-sized
TGTGCCAGACAGGGGGGCTATGGCTACACCTTC
CARQGGYGYTF
>TRBD1|TRBJ2-5|TRBV7-3|many
TGTGCCAGCAGCACCGGACAGGCCAGGATAGAGACCCAGTACTTC
CASSTGQARIETQYF
>-|TRBJ2-2|TRBV20-1|-
TGCAGTGCTAGAGATCCCCCGGGAGCGGGCACCGGGGAGCTGTTTTTT
CSARDPPGAGTGELFF
>-|TRBJ1-1|TRBV19|large
TGTGCCAGTAATACGGGATACACTGAAGCTTTCTTT
CASNTGYTEAFF
>-|TRBJ1-5|TRBV12-3/TRBV12-4|-
TGTGCCAGCAGTTTAACAACAGGGAATCAGCCCTGGCATTTT
CASSLTTGNQPWHF
>-|TRBJ2-2|TRBV10-2|many
TGCGCCAGCAGTGTAGAGTTGGCCGGGGAGCTGTTTTTT
CASSVELAGELFF
>-|TRBJ2-3|TRBV9|many
TGTGCCAGCAGCGTAATAGGGGGGGATACGCAGTATTTT
CASSVIGGDTQYF
>-|TRBJ1-2|TRBV29-1|many
TGCAGCGTGACCACAGGGATTACCTATGGCTACACCTTC
CSVTTGITYGYTF
>TRBD1|TRBJ2-7|TRBV20-1|medium-sized
TGCAGTGCTAGCAGGGGGCGCGGGGACGAGCAGTACTTC
CSASRGRGDEQYF
>-|TRBJ1-2|TRBV19|many
TGTGCCAGTAGTAGAGCCCAGCCTTACGATGGCTACACCTTC
CASSRAQPYDGYTF
>-|TRBJ2-2|TRBV6-1|-
TGTGCCAGCAGGCGTCTAGGGGGGGGGCGAGACTGGGAGCTGTTTTTT
CASRRLGGGRDWELFF
>TRBD2|TRBJ2-1|TRBV7-9|medium-sized
TGTGCCAGCAGCTTATCAGGGACCGGTCTAGCGGGGGGCGGCAATGAGCAGTTCTTC
CASSLSGTGLAGGGNEQFF
>-|TRBJ2-1|TRBV20-1|medium-sized
TGCAGTGCTAGTACGCCTCTCGCGGACTCCTACAATGAGCAGTTCTTC
CSASTPLADSYNEQFF
>-|TRBJ1-3|TRBV11-3|-
TGTGCCAGCAGCCGACGACATAAGTCTGGAAACACCATATATTTT
CASSRRHKSGNTIYF
>TRBD2|TRBJ2-1|TRBV4-1|-
TGCGCCAGCAGCCAAGCTAGCGGGGGGTCGGATGAGCAGTTCTTC
CASSQASGGSDEQFF
>-|TRBJ2-7|TRBV5-4|many
TGTGCCAGCAGCTCTCCAGTCGGGACCTCCTCCTACGAGCAGTACTTC
CASSSPVGTSSYEQYF
>TRBD1|TRBJ1-5|TRBV19|-
TGTGCCAGTAGTCGGACAGGGGTCAATCAGCCCCAGCATTTT
CASSRTGVNQPQHF
>TRBD1|TRBJ1-6|TRBV5-1|medium-sized
TGCGCCAGCAGCCGTACAGGACAGGATTCACCCCTCCACTTT
CASSRTGQDSPLHF
>-|TRBJ1-4|TRBV18|-
TGTGCCAGCTCACCCGACAGGACAAGAGAAAAACTGTTTTTT
CASSPDRTREKLFF
>-|TRBJ2-7|TRBV7-3|medium-sized
TGTGCCAGCAGCTTCGGACACTCCTACGAGCAGTACTTC
CASSFGHSYEQYF
>-|TRBJ1-4|TRBV7-9|many
TGTGCCAGCAGCTCCGGACCTGACTCCGATGCAACTAATGAAAAACTGTTTTTT
CASSSGPDSDATNEKLFF
>-|TRBJ2-2|TRBV20-1|medium-sized
TGCAGTGCTAGAGATTTGATGCGGGGGCCGAACACCGGGGAGCTGTTTTTT
CSARDLMRGPNTGELFF
>TRBD2|TRBJ2-7|TRBV10-3|few
TGTGCCATCAGCCTGGGCTCCGGGGGGGACTACGAGCAGTACTTC
CAISLGSGGDYEQYF
>TRBD2|TRBJ2-7|TRBV20-1|medium-sized
TGCAGTGCTAGGGGGGGAGGGAGCCCCTACGAGCAGTACTTC
CSARGGGSPYEQYF
>-|TRBJ2-1|TRBV7-3|-
TGTGCCAGCAGCTCAGTAGTCAATGAGCAGTTCTTC
CASSSVVNEQFF
>-|TRBJ1-5|TRBV7-2|many
TGTGCCAGCAGCTTAGGAGGGGGGACTGGCCAGCCCCAGCATTTT
CASSLGGGTGQPQHF
>-|TRBJ2-7|TRBV2|-
TGTGCCAGCAGTGTCCCACCAAAGACCCACGAGCAGTACTTC
CASSVPPKTHEQYF
>-|TRBJ2-3|TRBV15|many
TGTGCCACCAGCAGAGTCCGGAGGACAGATACGCAGTATTTT
CATSRVRRTDTQYF
>-|TRBJ2-1|TRBV12-3/TRBV12-4|-
TGTGCCAGCAGTTCGCCTTCCAATGAGCAGTTCTTC
CASSSPSNEQFF
>-|TRBJ1-2|TRBV6-1|medium-sized
TGTGCCAGCATTGGCCCATATGGCTACACCTTC
CASIGPYGYTF
>-|TRBJ2-2|TRBV5-6|once
TGTGCCAGCAGCTTGGGGGGGAGGAACACCGGGGAGCTGTTTTTT
CASSLGGRNTGELFF
>-|TRBJ1-1|TRBV12-3/TRBV12-4|few
TGTGCCAGCAGTTTCGTGGGGACGAACACTGAAGCTTTCTTT
CASSFVGTNTEAFF
>TRBD2|TRBJ2-7|TRBV28|-
TGTGCCAGCAGTTCCACCCCGGGGACTAGCCTCGACGAGCAGTACTTC
CASSSTPGTSLDEQYF
>-|TRBJ1-6|TRBV7-6|many
TGTGCCAGCAGCTTAATTAGACAGGCTTATTCACCCCTCCACTTT
CASSLIRQAYSPLHF
>TRBD1|TRBJ1-5|TRBV4-2|medium-sized
TGTGCCAGCAGCCAAGATTGGGGACAGGGAGGTCAGCCCCAGCATTTT
CASSQDWGQGGQPQHF
>TRBD2|TRBJ2-5|TRBV20-1|many
TGCAGTGCTAGAGGTCTCAGGGAGGGTGGAGAGACCCAGTACTTC
CSARGLREGGETQYF
>-|TRBJ2-2|TRBV6-4|few
TGTGCCAGCAGTGAAGAGCGTGGGTACACCGGGGAGCCGTTTTTT
CASSEERGYTGEPFF
>TRBD2|TRBJ2-1|TRBV20-1|-
TGCAGTGCAGACAAAGACCCGACGAGGACTAGTCTGTTCTTC
CSADKDPTRTSLFF
>-|TRBJ2-1|TRBV4-2|many
TGTGCCAGCAGCCAAGTGCTCGCAGGGGGGACCTACAATGAGCAGTTCTTC
CASSQVLAGGTYNEQFF
>-|TRBJ1-3|TRBV6-6|many
TGTGCCAGCAGTTACTCGGGCCGGGGGGTAGACACCATATATTTT
CASSYSGRGVDTIYF
>-|TRBJ1-5|TRBV6-2/TRBV6-3|medium-sized
TGTGCCAGCAACTACCCCGGGGGGCCCAATCAGCCCCAGCATTTT
CASNYPGGPNQPQHF
>TRBD1|TRBJ2-7|TRBV20-1|-
TGCAGTGCTAGAGATCCTCTCGGACAGGGGGCGGGGGAGCAGTACTTC
CSARDPLGQGAGEQYF
>-|TRBJ1-4|TRBV20-1|-
TGCAGTGCTAGTAAAGGGTCTTCTAATGAAAAACTGCTTTTT
CSASKGSSNEKLLF